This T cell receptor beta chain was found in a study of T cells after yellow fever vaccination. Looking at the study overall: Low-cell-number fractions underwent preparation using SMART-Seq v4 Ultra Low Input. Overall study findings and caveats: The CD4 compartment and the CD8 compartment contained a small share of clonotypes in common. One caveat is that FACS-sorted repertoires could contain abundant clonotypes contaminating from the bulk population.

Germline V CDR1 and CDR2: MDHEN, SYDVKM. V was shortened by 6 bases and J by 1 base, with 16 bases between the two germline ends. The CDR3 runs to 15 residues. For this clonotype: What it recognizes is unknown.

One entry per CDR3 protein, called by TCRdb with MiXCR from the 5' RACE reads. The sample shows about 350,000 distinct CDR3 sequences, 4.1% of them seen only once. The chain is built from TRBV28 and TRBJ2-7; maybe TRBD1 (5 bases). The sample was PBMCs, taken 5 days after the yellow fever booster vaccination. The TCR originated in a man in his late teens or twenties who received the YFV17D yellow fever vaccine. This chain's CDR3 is CASRSTGSGSYEQYF. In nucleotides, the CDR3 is TGTGCCAGCAGATCCACAGGTTCAGGGTCCTACGAGCAGTACTTC.